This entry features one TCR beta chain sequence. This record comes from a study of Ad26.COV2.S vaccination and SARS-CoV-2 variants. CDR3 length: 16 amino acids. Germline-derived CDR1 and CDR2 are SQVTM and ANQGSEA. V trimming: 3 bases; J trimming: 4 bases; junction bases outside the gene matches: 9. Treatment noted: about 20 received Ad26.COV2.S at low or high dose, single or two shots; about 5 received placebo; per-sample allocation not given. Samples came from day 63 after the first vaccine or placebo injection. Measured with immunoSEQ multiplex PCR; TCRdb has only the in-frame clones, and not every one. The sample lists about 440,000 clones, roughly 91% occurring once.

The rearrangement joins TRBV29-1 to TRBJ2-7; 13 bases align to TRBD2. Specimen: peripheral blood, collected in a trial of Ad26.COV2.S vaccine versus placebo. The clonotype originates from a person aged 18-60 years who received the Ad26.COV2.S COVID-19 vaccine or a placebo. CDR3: CSVEGGLAGTVYEQYF. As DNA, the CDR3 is TGCAGCGTTGAGGGGGGACTAGCGGGAACGGTATACGAGCAGTACTTC.